This is a list of T cell receptor beta chains from one sample in a study of blood T cells in healthy people across ages. TCRdb re-derived calls from the 5' RACE reads in MiXCR, one entry per CDR3 protein. The table has hundreds of thousands of distinct CDR3 sequences, around 43% seen once. The sequenced sample consisted of blood. The receptors shown here come from an elderly man in good health. Each CDR3 is given with its conserved first and last residue. The order of the fields is J gene, V gene, clone size, D gene, CDR3 DNA, CDR3 protein. The D gene is left open where the match is weak. Rows give clone size only sometimes, using once, few, many, or a class for an expanded clone.

>TRBJ2-7|TRBV10-3|.|TRBD1
TGTGCCATCAGTGAATGGGACAGACACTACGAGCAGTACTTC
CAISEWDRHYEQYF
>TRBJ2-1|TRBV5-1|.|.
TGCGCCAGCAGCTTGGCAAGGGGCCGGAGCTCCTACAATGAGCAGTTCTTC
CASSLARGRSSYNEQFF
>TRBJ2-3|TRBV29-1|few|.
TGCAGCGCCCGGCGGGGAAGCGCTTCTAGCACAGATACGCAGTATTTT
CSARRGSASSTDTQYF
>TRBJ2-3|TRBV24-1|.|TRBD1
TGTGCCACCAGTGATCAGGGGGCGGATACGCAGTATTTT
CATSDQGADTQYF
>TRBJ2-5|TRBV20-1|.|.
TGCAGTGCTGGGGGGGGCGCGACGAAGGGGAAGACCCAGTACTTC
CSAGGGATKGKTQYF
>TRBJ2-7|TRBV28|.|TRBD1
TGTGCCAGCAGTTTCATACGGCAGGGGGCCCACGAGCAGTACTTC
CASSFIRQGAHEQYF
>TRBJ2-5|TRBV6-5|.|.
TGTGCCAGCAGGCCCGGGACTCTGCAAGAGACCCAGTACTTC
CASRPGTLQETQYF
>TRBJ1-2|TRBV7-2|few|.
TGTGCCAGCAGCCCTTGGATACGACAGGCAAGCGGTGGCTACACCTTC
CASSPWIRQASGGYTF
>TRBJ1-6|TRBV25-1|.|TRBD1
TGTGCCAGCAGTGAAGGGACAGCTAATTCACCCCTCCACTTT
CASSEGTANSPLHF
>TRBJ2-7|TRBV7-2|.|.
TGTGCCCGCAGCTCCCGACTTACCTACGAGCAGTACTTC
CARSSRLTYEQYF
>TRBJ1-2|TRBV20-1|.|.
TGCAGTGCCAAGGACATAAACTATGGCTACACCTTC
CSAKDINYGYTF
>TRBJ2-6|TRBV10-2|once|.
TGCGCCAGCAGTGAAAGGGGCGCTTCTGGGGCCAACGTCCTGACTTTC
CASSERGASGANVLTF
>TRBJ1-6|TRBV7-2|.|.
TGTGCCAGCAGCTTAGCGTTCTCCGGGGGAGGGGATTCACCCCTCCACTTT
CASSLAFSGGGDSPLHF
>TRBJ2-1|TRBV7-3|.|TRBD1
TGTGCCAGCAGCTTACCGGGACAGGGGTTAGCTTTTGAGCAGTTCTTC
CASSLPGQGLAFEQFF
>TRBJ1-5|TRBV5-1|.|.
TGCGCCAGCAGCTCCTTTGGGGGGGATCAGCCCCAGCATTTT
CASSSFGGDQPQHF
>TRBJ2-1|TRBV14|once|TRBD2
TGTGCCAGCAGCCAACCAATGGGCGCGGGACGACTAGCGGCTGACTACAATGAGCAGTTCTTC
CASSQPMGAGRLAADYNEQFF
>TRBJ2-7|TRBV14|many|TRBD1
TGTGCCAGCAGCCAAGTTTTGGGACAGGGTACCGAGCAGTACTTC
CASSQVLGQGTEQYF
>TRBJ2-3|TRBV3-1|.|.
TGTGCCAGCAGCCCGGCCGGGTCCCCCACAGATACGCAGTATTTT
CASSPAGSPTDTQYF
>TRBJ2-7|TRBV9|few|.
TGTGCCAGCAGCGCGACAGGCAAGTACGAGCAGTACTTC
CASSATGKYEQYF
>TRBJ2-1|TRBV20-1|few|.
TGCAGTGCTAGAGGCAGCGGGTTCAATGAGCAGTTCTTC
CSARGSGFNEQFF
>TRBJ2-3|TRBV7-2|few|TRBD1
TGTGCCAGCAGCAAACAGGGGACCTCTAGCACAGATACGCAGTATTTT
CASSKQGTSSTDTQYF
>TRBJ2-7|TRBV5-1|many|.
TGCGCCAGCAGCTTGGGGCTAGCCGGGTCCTACGAGCAGTACTTC
CASSLGLAGSYEQYF
>TRBJ1-2|TRBV9|few|.
TGTGCCAGCAGCGTATTGGAGGCTTCCTATGGCTACACCTTC
CASSVLEASYGYTF
>TRBJ2-7|TRBV7-2|.|.
TGTGCCAGCAGCTTAGCTCCGGCTAGTAGAAGGGACGAGCAGTACTTC
CASSLAPASRRDEQYF
>TRBJ2-5|TRBV25-1|.|.
TGTGCCAGCAGTGAATTGGCAGGAACCGACCAAGAGACCCAGTACTTC
CASSELAGTDQETQYF
>TRBJ2-3|TRBV11-2|few|TRBD2
TGTGCCAGCAGCTCCCAACGGGGGGGGGATACGCAGTATTTT
CASSSQRGGDTQYF
>TRBJ2-3|TRBV29-1|.|.
TGCAGCGCGGAGGGACAGATGGAAACAGATACGCAGTATTTT
CSAEGQMETDTQYF